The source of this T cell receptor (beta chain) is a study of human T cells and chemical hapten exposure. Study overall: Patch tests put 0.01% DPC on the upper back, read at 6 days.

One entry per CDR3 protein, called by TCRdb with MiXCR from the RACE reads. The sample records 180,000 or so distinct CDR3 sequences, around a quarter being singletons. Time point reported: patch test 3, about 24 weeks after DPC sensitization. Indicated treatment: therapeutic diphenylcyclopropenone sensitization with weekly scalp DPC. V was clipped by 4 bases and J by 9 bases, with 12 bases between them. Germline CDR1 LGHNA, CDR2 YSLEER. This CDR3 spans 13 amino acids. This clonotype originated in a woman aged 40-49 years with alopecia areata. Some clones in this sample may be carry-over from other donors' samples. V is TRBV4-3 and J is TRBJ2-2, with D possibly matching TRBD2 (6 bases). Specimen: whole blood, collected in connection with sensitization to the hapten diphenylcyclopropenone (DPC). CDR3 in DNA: TGCGCCAGCAGCCTGCAGGGAGGCCGGGAGCTGTTTTTT. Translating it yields CASSLQGGRELFF.